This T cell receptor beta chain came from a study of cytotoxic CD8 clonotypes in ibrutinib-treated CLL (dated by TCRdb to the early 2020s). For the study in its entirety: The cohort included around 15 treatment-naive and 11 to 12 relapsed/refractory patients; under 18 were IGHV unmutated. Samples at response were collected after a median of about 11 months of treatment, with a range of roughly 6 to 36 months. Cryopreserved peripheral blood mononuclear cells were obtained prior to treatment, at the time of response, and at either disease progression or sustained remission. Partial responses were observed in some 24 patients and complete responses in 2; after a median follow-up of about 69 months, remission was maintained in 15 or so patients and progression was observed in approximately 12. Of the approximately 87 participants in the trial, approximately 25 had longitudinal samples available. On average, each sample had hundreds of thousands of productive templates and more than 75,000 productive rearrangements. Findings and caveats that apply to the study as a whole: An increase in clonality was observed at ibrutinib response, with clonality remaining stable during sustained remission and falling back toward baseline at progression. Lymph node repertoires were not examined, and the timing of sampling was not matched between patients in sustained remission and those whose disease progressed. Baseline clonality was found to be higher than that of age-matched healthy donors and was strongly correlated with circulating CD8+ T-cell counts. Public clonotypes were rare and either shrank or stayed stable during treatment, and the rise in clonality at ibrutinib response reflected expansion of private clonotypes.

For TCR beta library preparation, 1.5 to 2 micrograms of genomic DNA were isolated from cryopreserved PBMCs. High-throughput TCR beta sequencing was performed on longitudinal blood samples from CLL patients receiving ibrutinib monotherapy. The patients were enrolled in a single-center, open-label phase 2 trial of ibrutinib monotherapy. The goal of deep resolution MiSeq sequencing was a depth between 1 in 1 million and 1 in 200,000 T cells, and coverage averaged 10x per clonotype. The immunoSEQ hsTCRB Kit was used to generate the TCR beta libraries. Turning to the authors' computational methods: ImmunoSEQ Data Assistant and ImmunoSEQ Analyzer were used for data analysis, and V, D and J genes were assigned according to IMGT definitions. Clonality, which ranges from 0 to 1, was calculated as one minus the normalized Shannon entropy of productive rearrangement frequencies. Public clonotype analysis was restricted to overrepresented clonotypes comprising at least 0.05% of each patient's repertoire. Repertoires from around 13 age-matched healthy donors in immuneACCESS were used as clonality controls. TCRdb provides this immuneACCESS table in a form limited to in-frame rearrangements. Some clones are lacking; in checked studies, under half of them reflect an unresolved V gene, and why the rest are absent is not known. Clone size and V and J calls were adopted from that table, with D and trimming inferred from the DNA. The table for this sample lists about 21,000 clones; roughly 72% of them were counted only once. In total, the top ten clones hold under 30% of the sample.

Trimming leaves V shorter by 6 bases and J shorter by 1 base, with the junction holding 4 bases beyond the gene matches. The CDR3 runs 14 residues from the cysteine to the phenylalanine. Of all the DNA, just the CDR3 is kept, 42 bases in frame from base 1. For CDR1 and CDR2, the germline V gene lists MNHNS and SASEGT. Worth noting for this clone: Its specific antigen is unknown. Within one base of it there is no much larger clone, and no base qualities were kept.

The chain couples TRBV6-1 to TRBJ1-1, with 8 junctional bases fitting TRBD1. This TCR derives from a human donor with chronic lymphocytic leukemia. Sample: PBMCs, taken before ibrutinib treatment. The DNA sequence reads TGTGCCAGCAGCGACAGGGGTAAGAACACTGAAGCTTTCTTT. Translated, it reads CASSDRGKNTEAFF.